The rows below give T cell receptor beta chains drawn from one sample of a study of breast tumors, draining lymph nodes, adjacent tissues. Each CDR3 protein is one row after TCRdb ran MiXCR on the multiplex PCR reads. The repertoire has over 200,000 distinct CDR3 sequences, nearly 35% of them found once; the top ten carry 3% to 4%. Sequences were obtained from axillary lymph node tissue. These TCRs come from a female donor with breast cancer. Some clones in this sample may be carry-over from other donors' samples. The CDR3 runs from the conserved cysteine through the conserved F or W. The order of the fields is clone size, V gene, J gene, D gene, CDR3 DNA, CDR3 protein. A D gene is named only where the DNA matches it firmly. Expanded clones get a size class; other rows say once, few or many, or leave the size out.

size: NA
V: TRBV2
J: TRBJ1-4
D: TRBD1
DNA: TGTGCCAGCGCCGGGACAGTAAACTTTTTT
CDR3: CASAGTVNFF

size: few
V: TRBV28
J: TRBJ2-1
D: TRBD1
DNA: TGTGCCAGCAGTTTAGGACAGGGGCCATACAATGAGCAGTTCTTC
CDR3: CASSLGQGPYNEQFF

size: many
V: TRBV10-1
J: TRBJ2-1
D: TRBD2
DNA: TGCGCCAGCAGTGGGAAACTAGCGGACTCCTACAATGAGCAGTTCTTC
CDR3: CASSGKLADSYNEQFF

size: NA
V: TRBV27
J: TRBJ2-3
D: NA
DNA: TGTGCCAGCAGTCCCAACCGGATGGTAGCGCGAACATATACGCAGTATTTT
CDR3: CASSPNRMVARTYTQYF

size: many
V: TRBV5-1
J: TRBJ2-7
D: NA
DNA: TGCGCCAGCAGCGCCGGACATCCCCCAGCCGTCGAGCAGTACTTC
CDR3: CASSAGHPPAVEQYF

size: NA
V: TRBV19
J: TRBJ2-3
D: NA
DNA: TGTGCCAGTAGGACCGGGGGGCTCACAGATACGCAGTATTTT
CDR3: CASRTGGLTDTQYF

size: NA
V: TRBV3-1
J: TRBJ1-4
D: NA
DNA: TGTGCCAGCAGCCAAGGGGTGAAACTGTTTTTT
CDR3: CASSQGVKLFF

size: NA
V: TRBV6-5
J: TRBJ2-1
D: TRBD2
DNA: TGTGCCAGCAGTTACTCGAAGGGACTAGGGATCAATGAGCAGTTCTTC
CDR3: CASSYSKGLGINEQFF

size: many
V: TRBV20-1
J: TRBJ1-2
D: TRBD1
DNA: TGCAGTGCTAGAAGCGGGACAGGATCTAACTATGGCTACACCTTC
CDR3: CSARSGTGSNYGYTF

size: NA
V: TRBV24-1
J: TRBJ2-5
D: TRBD2
DNA: TGTGCCACCAGTCCGGGACTAGCGGGAGGGCCGGGGCAAGAGACCCAGTACTTC
CDR3: CATSPGLAGGPGQETQYF

size: many
V: TRBV7-2
J: TRBJ2-5
D: TRBD2
DNA: TGTGCCAGCAGCTTAGGGGAAGCCGGGGGGGCCGGGACCCAGTACTTC
CDR3: CASSLGEAGGAGTQYF

size: many
V: TRBV14
J: TRBJ2-5
D: NA
DNA: TGTGCCAGCAGCCAAGTAGATTCCGAGACCCAGTACTTC
CDR3: CASSQVDSETQYF

size: NA
V: TRBV28
J: TRBJ2-7
D: TRBD2
DNA: TGTGCCAGCAGACTAGCGGGTCCCTACGAGCAGTACTTC
CDR3: CASRLAGPYEQYF

size: NA
V: TRBV10-2
J: TRBJ1-4
D: NA
DNA: TGCGCCAGCAGTGCCACTAGCGGAAAACTGTTTTTT
CDR3: CASSATSGKLFF

size: many
V: TRBV10-3
J: TRBJ2-2
D: NA
DNA: TGTGCCATCAGTGAGTTACAGGGCAGCGGGGAGCTGTTTTTT
CDR3: CAISELQGSGELFF

size: many
V: TRBV7-3
J: TRBJ2-3
D: TRBD2
DNA: TGTGCCAGCAGCTTAATTGGCGGGGGGTTCACAGATACGCAGTATTTT
CDR3: CASSLIGGGFTDTQYF

size: many
V: TRBV5-4
J: TRBJ2-2
D: NA
DNA: TGTGCCAGCAGTCTAGGGGCGGCCGGGGAGCTGTTTTTT
CDR3: CASSLGAAGELFF

size: many
V: TRBV20-1
J: TRBJ2-5
D: TRBD2
DNA: TGCAGTGCCTCAGCGGGGCAAGAGACCCAGTACTTC
CDR3: CSASAGQETQYF

size: many
V: TRBV7-8
J: TRBJ2-5
D: TRBD2
DNA: TGTGCCAGCAGCTTAGGGATGGCGGGAGTAGAGACCCAGTACTTC
CDR3: CASSLGMAGVETQYF

size: few
V: TRBV4-2
J: TRBJ2-3
D: NA
DNA: TGTGCCAGCAGCCAAGATGAGGGCACAGATACGCAGTATTTT
CDR3: CASSQDEGTDTQYF